This T cell receptor beta chain was sequenced for a study of naive and memory T cell subsets. Points from the study as a whole: Naive repertoires, especially CD8, held a few larger clonotypes, possibly memory cells re-expressing CD45RA.

Germline V gene data show CDR1 as LGHDT and CDR2 as YNNKEL (reference sequence). V gave up 4 bases and J gave up 5 bases, with 15 bases separating them. The CDR3 is 15 residues long. A remark on this clonotype: Its cognate antigen is unknown.

The beta constant-region primer was an equimolar mix of two oligonucleotides covering TRBC1 and TRBC2. Four rounds of PCR amplified the ligated cDNA using nested alpha and beta constant-region primers plus SP2. A single record per CDR3 protein comes from TCRdb applying MiXCR to the UMI-ligation and nested PCR reads. The sample includes over 90,000 distinct CDR3 sequences, about 11% of them seen just once. Specimen: naive CD4+ T cells from blood. The rearrangement joins TRBV3-1 to TRBJ2-1, with D possibly matching TRBD2 (6 bases). This TCR was sampled from a human donor in good health. Written as DNA, the CDR3 is TGTGCCAGCAGCCTAACCAGCGGGTCCCACAATGAGCAGTTCTTC. As protein: CASSLTSGSHNEQFF.